The 8 T cell receptor beta chains below come from one sample, sequenced in a study of T cell changes during pregnancy in multiple sclerosis. The repertoire was sequenced with immunoSEQ multiplex PCR; TCRdb's copy has only in-frame clones and lacks some. Of 15,000 or so clones listed, approximately 95% are singletons. The sequenced sample was peripheral blood, obtained in the second trimester of pregnancy. All receptors come from a female donor in good health, enrolled as a control in a pregnancy study.

The gene calls are TRBV7-8 and TRBJ2-5; TRBD1 matches at 7 bases. TRBJ2-7 matches the DNA end more closely, so the J call is doubtful. The CDR3 loop spans 14 amino acids. The germline CDR1 and CDR2 sequences are SGHVS and FQNEAQ. CDR3 coding DNA: TGTGCCAGCAGCCTAGGACAGGTCTCCTACGAGCAGTACTTC. Translating it yields CASSLGQVSYEQYF.

V usage is TRBV6-4 and J usage is TRBJ2-3; 9 bases align to TRBD2. V trimming: 3 bases; J trimming: 2 bases; junction bases outside the gene matches: 3. The germline V gene encodes CDR1 MRHNA and CDR2 SNTAGT. The CDR3 loop spans 15 amino acids. The CDR3 nucleotides are TGTGCCAGCAGTGATGGCGGGGGGGCCACAGATACGCAGTATTTT. It yields the protein CASSDGGGATDTQYF.

The chain carries TRBV14 and TRBJ2-7, with 7 bases matching TRBD2. The CDR3 spans 13 residues. Germline loops: CDR1 SGHDN, CDR2 FVKESK. Unmatched junction bases numbered 3, after V lost 4 bases and J lost 3 bases. The CDR3 nucleotides are TGTGCCAGCAGCCCCGCGGGGGTCTACGAGCAGTACTTC. This encodes CASSPAGVYEQYF. The variable domain in full, completed from reference TRBV14 and TRBJ2-7, reads EAGVTQFPSHSVIEKGQTVTLRCDPISGHDNLYWYRRVMGKEIKFLLHFVKESKQDESGMPNNRFLAERTGGTYSTLKVQPAELEDSGVYFCASSPAGVYEQYFGPGTRLTVT.

The count of this clone is one. The J gene is TRBJ2-7, the V gene TRBV29-1, with 7 positions matching TRBD1. The CDR3 length is 13 residues. Germline V gene lookup returns CDR1 SQVTM and CDR2 ANQGSEA. With V trimmed by 4 bases and J by 4 bases, 7 bases remained unmatched. In nucleotides, the CDR3 is TGCAGCGTTGGACAGGGATTAGAGTACGAGCAGTACTTC. The encoded protein is CSVGQGLEYEQYF.

This clone appeared a single time. V gene TRBV9 combines with J gene TRBJ2-7, with D possibly TRBD2 on 7 matching bases. Germline CDR1 is SGDLS and CDR2 is YYNGEE. The V and J ends lost 3 bases and 3 bases respectively, with 19 bases between them. This CDR3 contains 16 residues. The CDR3 sequence is CASSAPGGGEFYEQYF. The DNA for the CDR3 is TGTGCCAGCAGCGCCCCTGGCGGGGGCGAATTCTACGAGCAGTACTTC. The variable domain in full, completed from reference TRBV9 and TRBJ2-7, reads DSGVTQTPKHLITATGQRVTLRCSPRSGDLSVYWYQQSLDQGLQFLIQYYNGEERAKGNILERFSAQQFPDLHSELNLSSLELGDSALYFCASSAPGGGEFYEQYFGPGTRLTVT.

This clone was found once. This chain links TRBV11-3 with TRBJ1-2; TRBD1 agrees at 7 bases. J was trimmed by 9 bases and V by 3 bases; bases with no gene match: 7. The CDR3 has 13 residues. The germline gives CDR1 SGHNT, CDR2 YENEEA. The CDR3 region is CASSFMQGDSYTF. The CDR3 DNA sequence: TGTGCCAGCAGCTTCATGCAGGGGGATAGCTACACCTTC.

The chain recombines TRBV4-2 with TRBJ1-6, with D possibly being TRBD1 (6 bases). Germline V gene sequence: CDR1 LGHNA, CDR2 YNFKEQ. This CDR3 region has 15 residues. V dropped 8 bases and J dropped 5 bases, with 16 bases sitting between them. The CDR3: CASHAGRGDNSPLHF. CDR3 coding DNA: TGTGCCAGCCATGCGGGCAGGGGCGATAATTCACCCCTCCACTTT.

The CDR3 DNA reads TGTGCCTGGGAAGCTTTCATCACCGGGGAGCTGTTTTTT. This sequence encodes CAWEAFITGELFF. The chain links TRBV30 to TRBJ2-2; D not certain. This CDR3 is built from 13 residues. V lost 5 bases to trimming and J lost 4 bases, with 11 bases between them. CDR1 is GTSNPN and CDR2 is SVGIG in the germline V gene (reference sequence).